This is a list of T cell receptor beta chains from one sample in a study of T cell responses to AZD1222 COVID-19 vaccine. The table came from immunoSEQ multiplex PCR; TCRdb's copy has only in-frame clones and leaves some out. This sample has 150,000 or so clones, with approximately 90% found just once. This specimen consisted of peripheral blood, obtained 28 days after the second dose of the MenACWY control vaccine. The origin of the receptors is an adult who received the MenACWY meningococcal vaccine as a control. Each CDR3 is given with its conserved first and last residue. Each record gives: D gene, clone size, J gene, V gene, CDR3 DNA, CDR3 protein. A D gene is named only where the DNA matches it firmly. A clone size is listed for some rows: how often the clone was seen (once, few, many), or a class if it is expanded.

>TRBD1|NA|TRBJ2-7|TRBV30
TGTGCCTGGCAAGGGGACAGGGTCTACGAGCAGTACTTC
CAWQGDRVYEQYF
>NA|NA|TRBJ1-1|TRBV6-5
TGTGCCAGCAGTCTAGACAGCCACCAAGAAGCTTTCTTT
CASSLDSHQEAFF
>TRBD1|NA|TRBJ2-1|TRBV5-1
TGCGCCAGCAGCGTGGGGACAGGGCCCAATGAGCAGTTCTTC
CASSVGTGPNEQFF
>NA|NA|TRBJ2-1|TRBV7-2
TGTGCCAGCAGCTTAGGTACTAGCTACCTCCTCAATGAGCAGTTCTTC
CASSLGTSYLLNEQFF
>TRBD1|few|TRBJ1-2|TRBV24-1
TGTGCCACCAGTGACCCCTACAGGGGTGGCTACACCTTC
CATSDPYRGGYTF
>NA|NA|TRBJ1-1|TRBV19
TGTGCCAGTAGCCCTCCCAGTGGAGTGTATACTGAAGCTTTCTTT
CASSPPSGVYTEAFF
>NA|NA|TRBJ2-3|TRBV4-1
TGCGCCAGCAGCCAAGCCAGGGTGAGGGCAGATACGCAGTATTTT
CASSQARVRADTQYF
>TRBD1|NA|TRBJ1-2|TRBV28
TGTGCCAGCACCCGGGACAGACTAGTCTATGGCTACACCTTC
CASTRDRLVYGYTF
>TRBD1|NA|TRBJ1-6|TRBV3-1/TRBV3-2
TGTGCCAGCAGCCAAATTGGAACAGGGGGGAATTCACCCCTCCACTTT
CASSQIGTGGNSPLHF
>NA|few|TRBJ1-2|TRBV28
TGTGCCAGCAGTTTGGTACTTGGGGGAAAGTATGGCTACACCTTC
CASSLVLGGKYGYTF
>NA|NA|TRBJ2-2|TRBV6-1
TGTGCCAGCAGTGAAATGCCAGCGAACACCGGGGAGCTGTTTTTT
CASSEMPANTGELFF
>TRBD2|NA|TRBJ2-1|TRBV4-3
TGCGCCAGCAGCCTATCCGGGACTAGCGGGTCGTCGCAGTTCTTC
CASSLSGTSGSSQFF
>NA|NA|TRBJ2-1|TRBV21-1
TGTGCCAGCAGCAAAAATAGCGGGAGAGATGAGCAGTTCTTC
CASSKNSGRDEQFF
>NA|NA|TRBJ1-6|TRBV27
TGTGCCAGCAGTTTAGCCCAGGGGAGGGATTCACCCCTCCACTTT
CASSLAQGRDSPLHF
>TRBD1|NA|TRBJ2-7|TRBV29-1
TGCAGCGTTGGTCGGGACAGGGTTATTTACGAGCAGTACTTC
CSVGRDRVIYEQYF
>NA|NA|TRBJ2-7|TRBV28
TGTGCCAGCATAAGGCTGGGGGTCGCCTACGAGCAGTACTTC
CASIRLGVAYEQYF
>NA|once|TRBJ2-7|TRBV24-1
TGTGCCACCAGTGATGTCTACGAGCAGTACTTC
CATSDVYEQYF
>NA|once|TRBJ2-7|TRBV5-1
TGCGCCAGCAGTAGGGACGCCGCCTACGAGCAGTACTTC
CASSRDAAYEQYF
>NA|NA|TRBJ1-2|TRBV5-6
TGTGCCAGCAGCACTCGATTTGCAGGACCTAACTATGGCTACACCTTC
CASSTRFAGPNYGYTF
>NA|NA|TRBJ1-2|TRBV30
TGTGCCTGGAGTCCCCCGACGGACGCATCCCCCTATGGCTACACCTTC
CAWSPPTDASPYGYTF
>TRBD1|once|TRBJ1-3|TRBV6-2/TRBV6-3
TGTGCCAGCAGTTACGGGACAGCTGGAAACACCATATATTTT
CASSYGTAGNTIYF
>NA|NA|TRBJ2-1|TRBV5-1
TGCGCCAGCAGCTTCTTCTCGGGAGACCTCAATGAGCAGTTCTTC
CASSFFSGDLNEQFF
>TRBD1|NA|TRBJ1-5|TRBV19
TGTGCCAGTAGTATGGATGGACAGGATTTAGGGTTTGGCAATCAGCCCCAGCATTTT
CASSMDGQDLGFGNQPQHF
>NA|NA|TRBJ2-3|TRBV13
TGTGCCAGCAGCTCCAGGGCAGGGAGCACAGATACGCAGTATTTT
CASSSRAGSTDTQYF
>NA|NA|TRBJ1-2|TRBV6-1
TGTGCCAGCAGTGAAGGTCTTTTTGGCTACACCTTC
CASSEGLFGYTF
>NA|NA|TRBJ1-2|TRBV12-3/TRBV12-4
TGTGCCAGCAGTTGGGAAGGAGACGGCTACACCTTC
CASSWEGDGYTF
>NA|NA|TRBJ2-5|TRBV27
TGTGCCAGCAGTTCCCAAGAGACCCAGTACTTC
CASSSQETQYF
>NA|NA|TRBJ2-2|TRBV9
TGTGCCAGCAACTATGGGCCAGGGACGGCCTACACCGGGGAGCTGTTTTTT
CASNYGPGTAYTGELFF
>NA|once|TRBJ2-3|TRBV30
TGTGCCTGGGGGGGCTCCACAGATACGCAGTATTTT
CAWGGSTDTQYF
>NA|NA|TRBJ1-4|TRBV28
TGTGCCAGCAGTTTCACCTTGGGGGAAAAACTGTTTTTT
CASSFTLGEKLFF
>TRBD1|NA|TRBJ2-7|TRBV24-1
TGTGCCACCAGTGAAGGGACAGGGGACTACGAGCAGTACTTC
CATSEGTGDYEQYF
>NA|NA|TRBJ2-2|TRBV19
TGTGCCAGTAGTGTTAACAGGGTTGAAACCGGGGAGCTGTTTTTT
CASSVNRVETGELFF
>NA|NA|TRBJ1-4|TRBV5-1
TGCGCCAGCGGCAGGTCGGCGACTAATGAAAAACTGTTTTTT
CASGRSATNEKLFF
>NA|NA|TRBJ2-1|TRBV11-2
TGTGCCAGCAGCTTAAGTACAGGTAACAATGAGCAGTTCTTC
CASSLSTGNNEQFF
>NA|NA|TRBJ1-1|TRBV7-2
TGTGCCAGCAGCTTAAAAGGGGTAGCTTTCTTT
CASSLKGVAFF
>NA|NA|TRBJ1-2|TRBV12-3/TRBV12-4
TGTGCCAGCAGTTTAAGGGTCTATGGCTACACCTTC
CASSLRVYGYTF